A single sample is the source of the 30 T cell receptor beta chains below, sequenced in a study of cytomegalovirus exposure and HLA in healthy donors. This PCR relied on a set of 60 Vbeta primers and 13 Jbeta primers. The data were produced by immunoSEQ multiplex PCR, yet TCRdb's version contains in-frame clones alone and is incomplete. The data show tens of thousands of clones, with roughly 82% seen just once and 1.5% to 2% held by the top ten. The sequenced sample was PBMCs. All receptors come from a man aged 18-30 years in good health and CMV-seronegative.

The chain uses TRBV2 and TRBJ2-2; a possible D gene is TRBD1 (6 bases). Germline loops: CDR1 SNHLY, CDR2 FYNNEI. Trimming took off 7 bases at V and 1 base at J, with 16 bases between the two ends. The CDR3 spans 16 residues. The CDR3 loop reads CASKRPGQKNTGELFF. The CDR3 DNA reads as TGTGCCAGCAAGCGGCCCGGACAGAAGAACACCGGGGAGCTGTTTTTT.

This sequence joins TRBV9 and TRBJ2-5, with 7 bases aligning to TRBD2. Losses at the gene ends were 0 bases for V and 9 bases for J; bases not matched to a gene: 5. The germline gives CDR1 SGDLS, CDR2 YYNGEE. The CDR3 sequence is 13 residues long. The CDR3 nucleotides are TGTGCCAGCAGCGTAGAGATGGCGGGGGCCCAGTACTTC. As protein: CASSVEMAGAQYF.

This chain links TRBV4-2 with TRBJ1-4; no reliable D call. The CDR3 consists of 15 residues. The germline CDR1 and CDR2 sequences are LGHNA and YNFKEQ. The V gene lost 1 base and the J gene lost 7 bases, with 13 bases spanning the gap. The CDR3 coding sequence is TGTGCCAGCAGCCAAGTCGGGCAGGAGGCTGAAAAACTGTTTTTT. Translation gives CASSQVGQEAEKLFF.

This clone has a handful of counts. The V and J genes are TRBV5-4 and TRBJ1-1, with D maybe TRBD1 (6 bases). V was trimmed by 4 bases and J by 4 bases, leaving 8 bases between them. The CDR3 length is 12 residues. Looked up from germline, CDR1 is SGHNT and CDR2 is YYREEE (reference sequence). CDR3 DNA: TGTGCCAGCAGCGTCAGGGGCACTGAAGCTTTCTTT. Protein product: CASSVRGTEAFF.

The chain is built from TRBV4-3 and TRBJ2-7; TRBD2 aligns across 9 bases. V lost 0 bases to trimming and J lost 3 bases; unmatched junction nucleotides: 6. The germline CDR1 and CDR2 sequences are LGHNA and YSLEER. The CDR3 spans 16 residues. The DNA of the CDR3 is TGCGCCAGCAGCCAAGATCATAGCGGGGGCCGCTACGAGCAGTACTTC. As protein: CASSQDHSGGRYEQYF.

The chain combines TRBV5-4 with TRBJ1-5, with 9 bases that match TRBD1. The length of the CDR3 is 17 residues. From germline, CDR1 is SGHNT and CDR2 YYREEE (reference sequence). The trim removed 2 bases at V and 0 bases at J, leaving 6 bases unmatched. CDR3 protein: CASSFSDRGYSNQPQHF. In nucleotides, the CDR3 is TGTGCCAGCAGCTTCTCGGACAGGGGTTATAGCAATCAGCCCCAGCATTTT.

This clone turned up a few times. Other DNA sequences within the sample encode an identical CDR3. The genes are TRBV4-3 and TRBJ1-6; unclear D gene. The CDR3 is 15 amino acids. Germline lookup yields CDR1 LGHNA and CDR2 YSLEER. Trimming took 5 bases from V and 13 from J, leaving 21 bases between them. Here the CDR3 DNA reads TGCGCCAGCAGCTTGACCCGAGCGGGTATCTCCCCCCTCCACTTT. Its translation: CASSLTRAGISPLHF.

The chain has TRBV5-1 and TRBJ2-7; a possible D gene is TRBD1 (5 bases). V dropped 7 bases and J dropped 6 bases, with 14 bases sitting between them. This CDR3 region has 12 residues. CDR1 and CDR2 from the germline V gene are SGHRS and YFSETQ. This chain's CDR3 is CASYSDRGEQYF. DNA for the CDR3: TGCGCCAGCTATTCAGACAGAGGCGAGCAGTACTTC.

This clone came up a few times. The genes are TRBV7-2 and TRBJ2-3; possibly TRBD2 for D (7 bases). This CDR3 is built from 16 residues. The V and J ends lost 4 bases and 3 bases respectively, with 17 bases between them. Germline CDR1 and CDR2: SGHTA and FQGNSA. Here the CDR3 reads CASSSPRGGRTDTQYF. The CDR3 DNA sequence: TGTGCCAGCAGCTCACCCCGCGGGGGCAGAACAGATACGCAGTATTTT.

The V gene is TRBV19, the J gene TRBJ1-1, with 9 bases that match TRBD1. This CDR3 has 13 residues. The V gene's germline CDR1 is LNHDA and CDR2 SQIVND (reference sequence). V shed 9 bases, J shed 3 bases, and the junction held 5 bases outside the gene matches. The CDR3 is CASRDRAHTEAFF. Here the CDR3 DNA reads TGTGCCAGCCGGGACAGGGCACACACTGAAGCTTTCTTT.

The chain has TRBV7-8 and TRBJ1-5, with a tentative D call TRBD1 (6 bases). CDR3 length: 14 residues. Germline CDR1 is SGHVS and CDR2 is FQNEAQ. V lost 4 bases to trimming and J lost 5 bases, with 12 bases between them. The CDR3 here is CASSSTGWHQPQHF. The CDR3 nucleotides are TGTGCCAGCAGCTCGACAGGCTGGCATCAGCCCCAGCATTTT.

The genes are TRBV30 and TRBJ1-2, with 7 bases identical to TRBD1. CDR1 GTSNPN and CDR2 SVGIG come from the germline V gene (reference sequence). J lost 8 bases, V lost 2 bases, and 14 bases had no gene match. The CDR3 consists of 15 residues. CDR3 loop: CAWSYSPDRLEGYTF. The CDR3 bases are TGTGCCTGGAGTTATTCCCCGGACAGGTTGGAAGGCTACACCTTC. The whole variable domain, remainder taken from reference TRBV30 and TRBJ1-2, is SQTIHQWPATLVQPVGSPLSLECTVEGTSNPNLYWYRQAAGRGLQLLFYSVGIGQISSEVPQNLSASRPQDRQFILSSKKLLLSDSGFYLCAWSYSPDRLEGYTFGSGTRLTVV.

This chain links TRBV30 with TRBJ1-1, with D possibly matching TRBD1 (5 bases). CDR1 GTSNPN and CDR2 SVGIG come from the germline V gene (reference sequence). The germline V and J ends were trimmed by 2 bases and 7 bases, with 11 bases remaining between them. There are 12 residues in the CDR3. CDR3 DNA: TGTGCCTGGAGTCAGGGAGGCCGTGAAGCTTTCTTT. This encodes CAWSQGGREAFF.

This chain joins TRBV18 and TRBJ1-1; D is undetermined. Trimming took 3 bases from V and 7 from J, leaving 15 bases between them. Per the germline V gene, CDR1 is KGHSH and CDR2 is LQKENI. This CDR3 region has 14 residues. CDR3 DNA sequence: TGTGCCAGCTCACCCGAACAGACCCCCGATGAAGCTTTCTTT. It codes for CASSPEQTPDEAFF.

The CDR3 reads CAWSVTGRTEAFF. DNA of the CDR3: TGTGCCTGGAGTGTGACAGGGAGAACTGAAGCTTTCTTT. The genes are TRBV30 and TRBJ1-1, with TRBD1 identical over 7 bases. CDR1 is GTSNPN, CDR2 SVGIG, per germline (reference sequence). V gave up 0 bases and J gave up 5 bases; unmatched junction bases: 3. The CDR3 consists of 13 residues.

This chain connects TRBV19 to TRBJ1-2; 7 bases are a match to TRBD1. The CDR3 extends over 15 amino acids. With 3 bases clipped from V and 2 bases from J, the junction kept 6 bases outside the gene matches. Germline CDR1 is LNHDA and CDR2 is SQIVND (reference sequence). The CDR3: CASSIGQAINYGYTF. CDR3 DNA sequence: TGTGCCAGTAGTATCGGACAGGCAATCAACTATGGCTACACCTTC.

The rearrangement links TRBV19 to TRBJ2-1, with TRBD2 matching 7 bases. The junction had 7 bases not matched to a gene; V was cut back by 6 bases and J by 2 bases. The length of the CDR3 is 15 residues. Germline CDR1 is LNHDA and CDR2 is SQIVND (reference sequence). The CDR3 here is CASSMGGRAYNEQFF. The CDR3 DNA reads TGTGCCAGTAGCATGGGTGGGAGGGCCTACAATGAGCAGTTCTTC. Full variable domain (outside the CDR3, taken from reference TRBV19 and TRBJ2-1): DGGITQSPKYLFRKEGQNVTLSCEQNLNHDAMYWYRQDPGQGLRLIYYSQIVNDFQKGDIAEGYSVSREKKESFPLTVTSAQKNPTAFYLCASSMGGRAYNEQFFGPGTRLTVL.

The gene calls are TRBV7-6 and TRBJ2-1; 11 nucleotides line up with TRBD2. CDR1 is SGHVS and CDR2 is FNYEAQ in the germline V gene. This CDR3 is 22 amino acids long. Trimming cost V 0 bases and J 4 bases; bases outside gene matches: 20. For the CDR3, the DNA is TGTGCCAGCAGCTTAGCGCGGAGGAGGACTAGCGGGCCCGGACGTTATTACAATGAGCAGTTCTTC. Translation gives CASSLARRRTSGPGRYYNEQFF.

In this sample, this clone turned up a few times. V gene TRBV5-1 combines with J gene TRBJ1-2; D unresolved. V lost 3 bases, J lost 3 bases, and 6 bases lay in between. CDR1 and CDR2 (germline): SGHRS, YFSETQ. The CDR3 is 12 residues long. CDR3 loop: CASSSGYYGYTF. The CDR3 region has the DNA TGCGCCAGCAGCTCCGGGTACTATGGCTACACCTTC.

The CDR3 DNA reads TGTGCCAGTAGTTTACCCCCAGGCAGCAGCACCTACGAGCAGTACTTC. This sequence encodes CASSLPPGSSTYEQYF. The V gene is TRBV19, the J gene TRBJ2-7; no firm D call. This CDR3 region has 16 residues. With 5 bases removed from V and 2 bases from J, the gap between germline ends came to 19 bases. Germline V CDR1 and CDR2: LNHDA, SQIVND (reference sequence).

This clone has just a few counts. This chain links TRBV18 with TRBJ2-2; no clear D. V shed 3 bases and J shed 0 bases, with 8 bases lying between them. This CDR3 spans 15 amino acids. Germline V gene data show CDR1 as KGHSH and CDR2 as LQKENI. In nucleotides, the CDR3 is TGTGCCAGCTCACCGGCGGCAGCGAACACCGGGGAGCTGTTTTTT. Its protein is CASSPAAANTGELFF.

The CDR3 coding sequence is TGTGCCAGTAGTGCGCCGGGAGCAAGGGCAGATACGCAGTATTTT. Its protein is CASSAPGARADTQYF. The V and J genes are TRBV19 and TRBJ2-3; D is possibly TRBD2 (6 bases). Germline V gene lookup returns CDR1 LNHDA and CDR2 SQIVND (reference sequence). Trimming took 5 bases from V and 4 from J, leaving 16 bases between them. The CDR3 contains 15 residues.

The rearrangement links TRBV19 to TRBJ2-7; 11 positions agree with TRBD2. Germline V CDR1 and CDR2: LNHDA, SQIVND (reference sequence). Unmatched junction bases numbered 7, after V lost 3 bases and J lost 6 bases. This CDR3 has 15 amino acids. CDR3 bases: TGTGCCAGTAGTATTCGTAGCGGGGGGGCCTTCGAGCAGTACTTC. It is translated as CASSIRSGGAFEQYF.

The rearrangement links TRBV7-2 to TRBJ2-3; no reliable D call. Germline V gene sequence: CDR1 SGHTA, CDR2 FQGNSA. This CDR3 spans 14 amino acids. Between the trimmed V and J ends, which lost 5 bases and 3 bases, there was a span of 12 bases. DNA of the CDR3: TGTGCCAGCAGCCCAGGTATCTGGACAGATACGCAGTATTTT. Translating it yields CASSPGIWTDTQYF.

The chain combines TRBV25-1 with TRBJ1-2; D remains unclear. The CDR3 extends over 14 amino acids. Trimming took off 4 bases at V and 0 bases at J, with 9 bases between the two ends. Germline-derived CDR1 and CDR2 are MGHDK and SYGVNS. The CDR3 spells CASSASPPNYGYTF. Written as DNA, the CDR3 is TGTGCCAGCAGTGCTAGCCCCCCTAACTATGGCTACACCTTC.

The rearrangement uses TRBV28 and TRBJ2-7; D call uncertain. In germline, CDR1 is MDHEN, CDR2 SYDVKM. The V and J ends lost 3 bases and 3 bases respectively, with 15 bases between them. CDR3 length: 15 amino acids. CDR3 region: CASSFELVLNYEQYF. CDR3 nucleotide sequence: TGTGCCAGCAGTTTCGAGTTGGTGCTAAACTACGAGCAGTACTTC. Looking up the rest from reference TRBV28 and TRBJ2-7 gives the full variable domain: DVKVTQSSRYLVKRTGEKVFLECVQDMDHENMFWYRQDPGLGLRLIYFSYDVKMKEKGDIPEGYSVSREKKERFSLILESASTNQTSMYLCASSFELVLNYEQYFGPGTRLTVT.

The J gene is TRBJ2-5, the V gene TRBV29-1; TRBD1 matches 8 bases. Germline CDR1 and CDR2: SQVTM and ANQGSEA. The CDR3 consists of 14 residues. V was pared by 7 bases and J by 4 bases, with 11 bases of the junction left unmatched. Written as DNA, the CDR3 is TGCAGCGCCGGCTACAGGGGGTTTACAGAGACCCAGTACTTC. It is translated as CSAGYRGFTETQYF.

CDR3 region: CASSHIDSDSGNTIYF. The CDR3 DNA sequence: TGTGCCAGCAGCCACATTGACTCTGACTCTGGAAACACCATATATTTT. The V and J genes are TRBV5-4 and TRBJ1-3, with D unresolved. V lost 4 bases and J lost 0, with 14 bases in between. The CDR3 runs to 16 residues. CDR1 and CDR2 (germline): SGHNT, YYREEE (reference sequence).

The chain recombines TRBV15 with TRBJ2-7; D is perhaps TRBD2 (7 bases). The CDR3 extends over 16 amino acids. Trimming cost V 5 bases and J 7 bases, with 24 bases left between them. The germline gives CDR1 LNHNV, CDR2 YYDKDF (reference sequence). The CDR3 DNA is TGTGCCACCAGCGGGGGCTACGGGTTGGCGGGGGCTGAGCAGTACTTC. Translating it yields CATSGGYGLAGAEQYF.

The CDR3 here is CASSPRGLAGANEQYF. The DNA for the CDR3 is TGTGCCAGCTCCCCGAGGGGACTAGCGGGAGCCAACGAGCAGTACTTC. The genes are TRBV18 and TRBJ2-7; 14 nucleotides align to TRBD2. CDR3 length equals 16 residues. Germline V CDR1 and CDR2: KGHSH, LQKENI. V lost 6 bases, J lost 5 bases, and 9 bases stayed unmatched.